This TCR beta chain was obtained from a study of glioma-infiltrating T cells. Overall study results and limits: Tissue and blood shared very few CDR3 sequences. Non-neoplastic patients had below-expected tissue-blood divergence, while all gliomas exceeded expectation.

This clonotype was recorded a few times. Its antigen is not identified. Using RNA template, CDR3s of TCR alpha and beta were amplified with iRepertoire arm-PCR. For one-step reverse transcription and amplification, about 85-400 ng of tissue mRNA or PBMC total RNA was used. Using its own MiXCR run on the multiplex PCR reads, TCRdb lists one record per CDR3 protein. The data contain around 150,000 distinct CDR3 sequences, about two fifths of them singletons. This CDR3 comprises 14 residues. The germline V gene encodes CDR1 MGHRA and CDR2 YSYEKL. V gave up 7 bases and J gave up 0 bases, with 12 bases separating them.

This TCR was sampled from a human donor with low-grade glioma or glioblastoma, undergoing nonglioma brain surgery, or in good health (not recorded which). The sample consisted of glioma tissue, nonneoplastic brain tissue, or PBMCs (not recorded which). This chain uses TRBV4-1 with TRBJ1-1; TRBD1 might be the D (5 bases). CDR3 loop: CASTWGGMNTEAFF. CDR3 nucleotides: TGCGCCAGCACTTGGGGGGGAATGAACACTGAAGCTTTCTTT.